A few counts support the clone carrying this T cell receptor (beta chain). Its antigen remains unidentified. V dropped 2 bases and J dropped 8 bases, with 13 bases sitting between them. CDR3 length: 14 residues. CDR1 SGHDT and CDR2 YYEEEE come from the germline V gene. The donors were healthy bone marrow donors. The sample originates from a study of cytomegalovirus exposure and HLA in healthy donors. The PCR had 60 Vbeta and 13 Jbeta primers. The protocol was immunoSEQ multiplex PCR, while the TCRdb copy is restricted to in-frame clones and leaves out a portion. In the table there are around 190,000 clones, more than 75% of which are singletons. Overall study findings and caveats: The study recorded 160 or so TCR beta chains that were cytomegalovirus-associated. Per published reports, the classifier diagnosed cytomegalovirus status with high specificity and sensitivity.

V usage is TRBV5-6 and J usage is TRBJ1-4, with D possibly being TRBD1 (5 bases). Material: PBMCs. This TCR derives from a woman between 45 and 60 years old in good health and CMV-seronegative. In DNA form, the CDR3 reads TGTGCCAGCAGCTTATTAGGGGCTTCGGAAAAACTGTTTTTT. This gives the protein CASSLLGASEKLFF.